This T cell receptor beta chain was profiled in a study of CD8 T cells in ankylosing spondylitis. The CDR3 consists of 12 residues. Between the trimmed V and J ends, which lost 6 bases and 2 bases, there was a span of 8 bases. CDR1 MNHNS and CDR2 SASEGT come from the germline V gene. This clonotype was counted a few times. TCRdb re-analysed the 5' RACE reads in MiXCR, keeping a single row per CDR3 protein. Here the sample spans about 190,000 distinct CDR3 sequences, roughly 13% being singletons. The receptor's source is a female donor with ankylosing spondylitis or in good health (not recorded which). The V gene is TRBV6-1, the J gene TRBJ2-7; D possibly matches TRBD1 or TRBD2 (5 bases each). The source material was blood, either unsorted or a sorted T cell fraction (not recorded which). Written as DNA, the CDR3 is TGTGCCAGCAGCCGGGACCCCTACGAGCAGTACTTC. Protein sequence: CASSRDPYEQYF.